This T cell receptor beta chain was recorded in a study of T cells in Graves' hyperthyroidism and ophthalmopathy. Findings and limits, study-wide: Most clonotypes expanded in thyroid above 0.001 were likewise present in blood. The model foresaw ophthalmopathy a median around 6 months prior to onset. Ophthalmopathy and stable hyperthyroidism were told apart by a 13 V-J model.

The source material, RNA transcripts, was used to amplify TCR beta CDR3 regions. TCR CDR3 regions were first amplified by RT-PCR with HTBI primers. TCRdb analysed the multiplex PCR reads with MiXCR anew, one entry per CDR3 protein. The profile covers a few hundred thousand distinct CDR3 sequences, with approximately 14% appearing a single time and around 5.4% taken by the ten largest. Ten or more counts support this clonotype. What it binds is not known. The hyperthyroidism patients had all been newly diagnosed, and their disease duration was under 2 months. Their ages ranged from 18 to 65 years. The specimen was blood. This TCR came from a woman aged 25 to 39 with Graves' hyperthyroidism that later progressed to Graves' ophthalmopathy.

In DNA, the CDR3 is TGTGCCAGCAGCACCCGACAGGGTTATGGCTACACCTTC. It specifies CASSTRQGYGYTF. The gene calls are TRBV3-1 and TRBJ1-2, with TRBD1 identical over 7 bases. Unmatched junction bases numbered 5, after V lost 5 bases and J lost 5 bases. The CDR3 spans 13 residues. Germline V gene lookup returns CDR1 LGHDT and CDR2 YNNKEL (reference sequence).